This TCR beta chain was identified during a study of blood T cells in healthy people across ages. A J-beta primer mix and a sample-barcoded 5' primer were used in a second PCR of about 6 to 12 cycles. TCRdb called the 5' RACE reads again in MiXCR, with one record for every CDR3 protein. The data contain about 780,000 distinct CDR3 sequences, more than 25% of them singletons. As concerns this clonotype: Antigen unknown.

Findings and caveats of the study: The unsorted PBMCs prevented any conclusive comparison of naive versus antigen-experienced cells. Estimated diversity that came from one million T cells was considered an underestimate. Roughly linear age-related decline in beta diversity appeared, significant by age around 36.

This CDR3 has 15 residues. Germline lookup yields CDR1 MNHNY and CDR2 SVGAGI (reference sequence). V gave up 4 bases and J gave up 3 bases; unmatched junction bases: 5. These records were also assigned to another study, of T cells of mothers and their children. From that study: Mothers gave over 8.5 million TCR beta CDR3 reads each, and children around 2.9 million each.

V usage is TRBV6-6 and J usage is TRBJ2-5, with TRBD2 identical over 10 bases. The source is a boy aged 10-17 years in good health. Sample: blood. The chain's CDR3 is CASSSSLAGKETQYF. The CDR3 nucleotides are TGTGCCAGCAGTTCCTCACTAGCGGGGAAAGAGACCCAGTACTTC.